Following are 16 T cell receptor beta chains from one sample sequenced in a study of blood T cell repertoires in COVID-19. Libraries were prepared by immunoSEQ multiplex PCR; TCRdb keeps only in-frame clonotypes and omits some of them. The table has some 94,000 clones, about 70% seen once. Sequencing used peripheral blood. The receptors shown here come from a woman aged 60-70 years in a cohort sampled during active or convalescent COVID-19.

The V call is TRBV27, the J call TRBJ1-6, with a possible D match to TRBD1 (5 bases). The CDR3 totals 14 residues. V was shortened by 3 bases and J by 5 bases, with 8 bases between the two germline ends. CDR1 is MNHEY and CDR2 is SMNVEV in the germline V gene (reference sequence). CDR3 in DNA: TGTGCCAGCAGTTTTTTAGGGGATAATTCACCCCTCCACTTT. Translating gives CASSFLGDNSPLHF.

CDR3 amino acids: CASSQEPGGGTGELFF. DNA of the CDR3: TGCGCCAGCAGCCAAGAACCGGGAGGAGGGACCGGGGAGCTGTTTTTT. The chain recombines TRBV4-3 with TRBJ2-2; 7 nucleotides match TRBD2. Germline V gene lookup returns CDR1 LGHNA and CDR2 YSLEER. This CDR3 comprises 16 residues. V gave up 0 bases and J gave up 5 bases; unmatched junction bases: 6.

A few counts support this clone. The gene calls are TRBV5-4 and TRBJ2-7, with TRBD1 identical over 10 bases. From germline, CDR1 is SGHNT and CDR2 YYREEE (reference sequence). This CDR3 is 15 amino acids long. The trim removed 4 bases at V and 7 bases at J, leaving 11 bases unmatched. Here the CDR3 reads CASSPPGTGALEQYF. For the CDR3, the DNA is TGTGCCAGCAGCCCCCCCGGGACAGGGGCCCTTGAGCAGTACTTC.

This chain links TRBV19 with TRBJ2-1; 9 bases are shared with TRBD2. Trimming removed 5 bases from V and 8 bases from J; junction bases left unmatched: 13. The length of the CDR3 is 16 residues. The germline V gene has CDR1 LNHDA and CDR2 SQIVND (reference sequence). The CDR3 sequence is CASSPDERGAVDEQFF. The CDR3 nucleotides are TGTGCCAGTAGTCCAGACGAGCGGGGGGCCGTAGATGAGCAGTTCTTC. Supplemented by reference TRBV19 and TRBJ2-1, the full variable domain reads DGGITQSPKYLFRKEGQNVTLSCEQNLNHDAMYWYRQDPGQGLRLIYYSQIVNDFQKGDIAEGYSVSREKKESFPLTVTSAQKNPTAFYLCASSPDERGAVDEQFFGPGTRLTVL.

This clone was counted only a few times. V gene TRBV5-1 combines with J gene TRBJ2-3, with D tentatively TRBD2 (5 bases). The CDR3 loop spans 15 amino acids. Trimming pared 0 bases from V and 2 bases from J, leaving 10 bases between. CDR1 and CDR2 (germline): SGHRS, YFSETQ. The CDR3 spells CASSLEQRNTDTQYF. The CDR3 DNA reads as TGCGCCAGCAGCTTGGAACAGCGGAACACAGATACGCAGTATTTT.

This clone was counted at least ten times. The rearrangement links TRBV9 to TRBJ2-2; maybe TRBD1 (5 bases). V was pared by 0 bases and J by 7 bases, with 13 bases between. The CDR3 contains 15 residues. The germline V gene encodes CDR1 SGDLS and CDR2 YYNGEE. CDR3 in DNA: TGTGCCAGCAGCGTAGAAGGACACACGTTCGGGGAGCTGTTTTTT. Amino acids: CASSVEGHTFGELFF.

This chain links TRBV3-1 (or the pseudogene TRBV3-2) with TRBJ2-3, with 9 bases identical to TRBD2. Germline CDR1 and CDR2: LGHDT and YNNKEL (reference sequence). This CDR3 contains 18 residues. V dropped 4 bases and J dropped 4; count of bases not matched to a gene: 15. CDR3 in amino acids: CASSPRGRYSGGSDTQYF. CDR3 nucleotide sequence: TGTGCCAGCAGCCCAAGGGGGAGGTATAGCGGGGGTTCAGATACGCAGTATTTT.

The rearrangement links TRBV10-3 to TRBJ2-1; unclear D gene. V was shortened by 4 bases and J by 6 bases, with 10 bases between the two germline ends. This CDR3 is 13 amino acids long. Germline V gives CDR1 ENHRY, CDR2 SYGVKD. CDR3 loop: CAISGEDINEQFF. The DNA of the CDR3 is TGTGCCATCAGTGGTGAGGATATCAATGAGCAGTTCTTC.

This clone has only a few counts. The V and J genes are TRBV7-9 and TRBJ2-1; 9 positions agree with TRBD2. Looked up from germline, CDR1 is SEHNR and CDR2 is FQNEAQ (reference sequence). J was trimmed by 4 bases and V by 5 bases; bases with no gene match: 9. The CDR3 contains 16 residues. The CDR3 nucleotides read TGTGCCAGCAGCCATTTAGCGGGGGCACTGTACAATGAGCAGTTCTTC. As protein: CASSHLAGALYNEQFF.

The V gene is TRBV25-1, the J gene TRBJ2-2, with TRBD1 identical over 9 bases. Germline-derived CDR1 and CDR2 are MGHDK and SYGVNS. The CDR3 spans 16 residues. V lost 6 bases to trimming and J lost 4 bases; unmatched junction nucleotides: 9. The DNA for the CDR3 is TGTGCCAGCAGAAAAACCGGGACAGGGTCCACCGGGGAGCTGTTTTTT. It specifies CASRKTGTGSTGELFF. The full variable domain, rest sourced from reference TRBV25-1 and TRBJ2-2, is EADIYQTPRYLVIGTGKKITLECSQTMGHDKMYWYQQDPGMELHLIHYSYGVNSTEKGDLSSESTVSRIRTEHFPLTLESARPSHTSQYLCASRKTGTGSTGELFFGEGSRLTVL.

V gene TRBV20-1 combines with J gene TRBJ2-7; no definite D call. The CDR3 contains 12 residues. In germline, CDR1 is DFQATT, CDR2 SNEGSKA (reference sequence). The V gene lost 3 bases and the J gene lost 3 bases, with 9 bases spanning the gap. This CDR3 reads CSASVADYEQYF. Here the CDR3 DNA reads TGCAGTGCTAGTGTGGCAGACTACGAGCAGTACTTC.

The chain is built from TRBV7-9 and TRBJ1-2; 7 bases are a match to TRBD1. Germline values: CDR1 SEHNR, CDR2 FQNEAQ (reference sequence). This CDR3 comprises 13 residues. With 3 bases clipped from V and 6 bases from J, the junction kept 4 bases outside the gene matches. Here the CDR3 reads CASSFLDRDGYTF. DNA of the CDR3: TGTGCCAGCAGCTTCCTCGACAGGGATGGCTACACCTTC. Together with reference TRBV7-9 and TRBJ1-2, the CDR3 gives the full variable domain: DTGVSQNPRHKITKRGQNVTFRCDPISEHNRLYWYRQTLGQGPEFLTYFQNEAQLEKSRLLSDRFSAERPKGSFSTLEIQRTEQGDSAMYLCASSFLDRDGYTFGSGTRLTVV.

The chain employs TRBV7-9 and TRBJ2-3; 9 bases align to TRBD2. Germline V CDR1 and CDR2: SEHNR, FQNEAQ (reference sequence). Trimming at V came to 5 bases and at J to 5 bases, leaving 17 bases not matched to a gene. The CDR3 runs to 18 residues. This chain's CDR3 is CASSRNPVGRGGGDTQYF. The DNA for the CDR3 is TGTGCCAGCAGCCGCAACCCAGTTGGGCGGGGGGGAGGAGATACGCAGTATTTT.

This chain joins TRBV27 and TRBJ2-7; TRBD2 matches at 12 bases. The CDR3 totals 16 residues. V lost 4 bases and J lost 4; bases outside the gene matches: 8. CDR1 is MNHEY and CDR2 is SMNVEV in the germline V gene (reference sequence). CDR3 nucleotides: TGTGCCAGCAGTTCCCTATCGACTAGCGGGAGATACGAGCAGTACTTC. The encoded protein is CASSSLSTSGRYEQYF.

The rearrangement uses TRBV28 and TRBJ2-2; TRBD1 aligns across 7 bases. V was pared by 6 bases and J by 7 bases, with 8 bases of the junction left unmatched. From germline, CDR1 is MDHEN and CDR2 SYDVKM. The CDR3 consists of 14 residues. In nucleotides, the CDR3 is TGTGCCAGCAGGGGGACAGTGGAACGCGGGGAGCTGTTTTTT. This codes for CASRGTVERGELFF.

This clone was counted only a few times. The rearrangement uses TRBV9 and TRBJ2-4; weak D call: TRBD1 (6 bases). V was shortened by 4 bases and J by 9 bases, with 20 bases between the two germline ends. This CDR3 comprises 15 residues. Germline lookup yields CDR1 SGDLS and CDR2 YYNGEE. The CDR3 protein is CASSPQGTPGVIQYF. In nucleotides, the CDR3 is TGTGCCAGCAGCCCCCAAGGGACACCCGGCGTCATTCAGTACTTC.